The present T cell receptor beta chain was sequenced within a study of OX40 agonist ivuxolimab in advanced cancers. At the level of the study: Ivuxolimab, which is an agonistic anti-OX40 (CD134) antibody, was administered to the patients. Cohort: approximately 83% men, mean age about 62, aged about 23 to 79. Broader study findings: Averaged across samples, CD8+ T cells carried more expanded clones than CD4+ did. By week 6 at 0.1 to 3.0 mg/kg, blood CD4+ and CD8+ T cells had expanded clonally.

Worth noting for this clone: Its antigen is undetermined.

TCRdb's table, derived via immunoSEQ multiplex PCR, lists solely in-frame clones and lacks some. The sample comprises approximately 55,000 clones, approximately 86% of which are singletons, and around 16% rests with the top ten. The CDR3 sequence is 14 residues long. V lost 9 bases, J lost 6 bases, and 9 bases stayed unmatched. Per the germline V gene, CDR1 is SGHRS and CDR2 is YFSETQ. The clonotype comes from an adult with an advanced solid tumor such as melanoma, head and neck, liver or kidney cancer. The rearrangement joins TRBV5-1 to TRBJ2-1; 10 nucleotides match TRBD2. Sample: CD4+ or CD8+ T cells sorted from blood, taken in a trial of the OX40 agonist ivuxolimab. CDR3 protein: CATRGLAGANEQFF. The CDR3, as DNA: TGCGCCACCAGAGGCCTAGCGGGAGCCAATGAGCAGTTCTTC.